The present entry profiles one T cell receptor (beta chain) with its context. Its matching antigen is unknown. These data are taken from a study of T cell responses to AZD1222 COVID-19 vaccine. General study points: Baseline seropositivity characterized only a handful of AZD1222 recipients. Close to half of spike-specific TCRs reportedly recognize unmutated variant regions. With two AZD1222 doses given, Spike-specific TCR breadth and depth both rose. Clonal diversity was possibly underestimated, and white British individuals and females predominated among donors.

TCRdb's copy holds only in-frame clones and misses some; the assay was immunoSEQ multiplex PCR. This sample yields approximately 100,000 clones, of which 70% to 90% are seen a single time; over 10% belongs to the top ten. Germline-derived CDR1 and CDR2 are MNHEY and SVGEGT. V trimming: 5 bases; J trimming: 4 bases; junction bases outside the gene matches: 5. The CDR3 loop spans 15 amino acids. The material was peripheral blood, obtained on day 0 of MenACWY control vaccination. The TCR originated in an adult in good health. This sequence joins TRBV6-2 or TRBV6-3 and TRBJ2-5; 12 nucleotides match TRBD2. The DNA of the CDR3 is TGTGCCAGCAGTACCCTAGCGGGAGGGGGAGAGACCCAGTACTTC. Translating gives CASSTLAGGGETQYF.